This TCR beta chain appears in the sequencing data of a study of naive and memory T cell subsets. General observations from the study: Clonotypes here are unpaired alpha or beta chain sequences. In naive cells, over 95% of TCR sequences were seen only once.

The beta constant-region primer was an equimolar mix of two oligonucleotides covering TRBC1 and TRBC2. Nested alpha and beta constant-region primers with the SP2 primer drove four PCR rounds on ligated cDNA. TCRdb re-called the UMI-ligation and nested PCR reads with MiXCR, one entry per CDR3 protein. The table includes 95,000 to 150,000 distinct CDR3 sequences, 35% to 45% detected once. Only a few counts were recorded for this clonotype. Its specificity is not known. The CDR3 length is 13 residues. Germline-derived CDR1 and CDR2 are SGHVS and FNYEAQ. V lost 5 bases and J lost 5, with 11 bases in between.

V is TRBV7-6 and J is TRBJ2-3; maybe TRBD2 (5 bases). The sequence was collected from a human donor in good health. The sequenced sample was central memory CD4+ T cells from blood. The CDR3 DNA reads as TGTGCCAGCAGCATAGACGCGGGAGATACGCAGTATTTT. This gives the protein CASSIDAGDTQYF.